Below are 18 T cell receptor beta chains sequenced from a single sample in a study of T cell changes during pregnancy in multiple sclerosis. TCRdb's table, derived via immunoSEQ multiplex PCR, lists solely in-frame clones and lacks some. The table lists around 33,000 clones, roughly nine tenths of them singletons. Sequences were derived from peripheral blood, sampled in the third trimester of pregnancy. The receptors derive from a female donor in good health, enrolled as a control in a pregnancy study.

The table lists this clone with a count of one. V and J are TRBV5-6 and TRBJ1-3; D ambiguous. Between the trimmed V and J ends, which lost 2 bases and 2 bases, there was a span of 8 bases. CDR1 is SGHDT, CDR2 YYEEEE, per germline. This CDR3 comprises 14 residues. CDR3 nucleotides: TGTGCCAGCAGCTTTCAGACAACTGGAAACACCATATATTTT. Protein sequence: CASSFQTTGNTIYF.

The chain has TRBV5-1 and TRBJ2-1, with D perhaps TRBD2 (5 bases). Germline CDR1 reads SGHRS; CDR2 reads YFSETQ. The CDR3 runs 15 residues. V was pared by 0 bases and J by 10 bases, with 17 bases between. CDR3 coding DNA: TGCGCCAGCAGCTTGGATACCTCAACTGGCGGGGAGCAGTTCTTC. Encoded protein: CASSLDTSTGGEQFF.

The genes are TRBV7-3 and TRBJ2-5; maybe TRBD1 (6 bases). Trimming removed 5 bases from V and 5 bases from J, with 18 bases in between. The CDR3 extends over 15 amino acids. From germline, CDR1 is SGHTA and CDR2 FQGTGA. CDR3 sequence: CASSPTAGVLETQYF. The CDR3 DNA is TGTGCCAGCAGCCCGACGGCAGGGGTATTGGAGACCCAGTACTTC.

The chain links TRBV7-3 to TRBJ2-3; 13 bases agree with TRBD2. CDR1 and CDR2 from the germline V gene are SGHTA and FQGTGA. J gave up 4 bases and V 4 bases, and 2 bases lay outside the gene matches. The length of the CDR3 is 15 residues. CDR3: CASSYTSGGADTQYF. CDR3 bases: TGTGCCAGCAGCTATACTAGCGGGGGGGCAGATACGCAGTATTTT.

The sample holds one count of this clone. The J gene is TRBJ2-5, the V gene TRBV27; D is perhaps TRBD2 (6 bases). In germline, CDR1 is MNHEY, CDR2 SMNVEV (reference sequence). V was cut by 6 bases and J by 1 base, with 15 bases left in between. The CDR3 runs to 15 residues. CDR3 sequence: CASSLGGMIQETQYF. The CDR3 bases are TGTGCCAGCAGCCTTGGGGGGATGATCCAAGAGACCCAGTACTTC.

This rearrangement joins TRBV2 to TRBJ2-1; D unresolved. The CDR3 length is 15 residues. Looked up from germline, CDR1 is SNHLY and CDR2 is FYNNEI. V dropped 8 bases and J dropped 4 bases, with 18 bases sitting between them. The CDR3 region has the DNA TGTGCCAGCGTAGAATCGACACGACGGTACAATGAGCAGTTCTTC. This encodes CASVESTRRYNEQFF.

This clone was seen only a few times. The rearrangement joins TRBV2 to TRBJ2-5; 12 bases are a match to TRBD2. The CDR3 contains 17 residues. The ends lost 0 bases at V and 3 bases at J; junction bases unmatched: 5. Germline V gives CDR1 SNHLY, CDR2 FYNNEI. The CDR3 bases are TGTGCCAGCAGTGAAGCGCTCAGGACTAGCGGGAAAGAGACCCAGTACTTC. This codes for CASSEALRTSGKETQYF.

In its sample, this clone was seen once. The rearrangement uses TRBV7-2 and TRBJ2-2; 8 bases map to TRBD1. Germline V gives CDR1 SGHTA, CDR2 FQGNSA. CDR3 length: 17 amino acids. With V trimmed by 5 bases and J by 2 bases, 10 bases remained unmatched. CDR3 amino acids: CASSLFRQGSNTGELFF. CDR3 nucleotides: TGTGCCAGCAGCCTATTCCGACAGGGGTCCAACACCGGGGAGCTGTTTTTT.

V usage is TRBV9 and J usage is TRBJ1-4; D unclear. V shed 0 bases and J shed 4 bases, with 10 bases lying between them. The CDR3 sequence is 15 residues long. In germline, CDR1 is SGDLS, CDR2 YYNGEE. CDR3 coding DNA: TGTGCCAGCAGCGTAGCCGGGTCGGGTAATGAAAAACTGTTTTTT. Amino acids: CASSVAGSGNEKLFF.

The genes are TRBV27 and TRBJ1-5; D is possibly TRBD1 (6 bases). CDR3 length: 13 residues. Germline CDR1 is MNHEY and CDR2 is SMNVEV (reference sequence). V gave up 5 bases and J gave up 7 bases, with 12 bases separating them. As DNA, the CDR3 is TGTGCCAGCAGTAGGGGGTCCGGGCAGCCCCAGCATTTT. Translating it yields CASSRGSGQPQHF.

The V call is TRBV4-3, the J call TRBJ2-6; D gene ambiguous. Germline V gives CDR1 LGHNA, CDR2 YSLEER. CDR3 length: 16 residues. V was cut by 5 bases and J by 0 bases, with 11 bases left in between. The DNA for the CDR3 is TGCGCCAGCAGCGGAGACGGTACCTCTGGGGCCAACGTCCTGACTTTC. This codes for CASSGDGTSGANVLTF.

The chain recombines TRBV5-4 with TRBJ2-6, with 7 bases identical to TRBD1. The V segment lost 4 bases and the J segment 0 bases; nucleotides outside the gene matches: 1. The germline V gene has CDR1 SGHNT and CDR2 YYREEE (reference sequence). This CDR3 region has 15 residues. The CDR3 DNA follows: TGTGCCAGCAGCCCAGGGGGCTCTGGGGCCAACGTCCTGACTTTC. Encoded protein: CASSPGGSGANVLTF.

The V call is TRBV5-1, the J call TRBJ2-3, with TRBD1 identical over 8 bases. CDR1 SGHRS and CDR2 YFSETQ come from the germline V gene. The junction had 3 bases not matched to a gene; V was cut back by 2 bases and J by 1 base. The CDR3 is made up of 15 amino acids. The CDR3 sequence is CASSFGQGGTDTQYF. In DNA, the CDR3 is TGCGCCAGCAGCTTCGGACAGGGCGGCACAGATACGCAGTATTTT.

This clone was seen just once. The V and J genes are TRBV5-1 and TRBJ2-7, with 13 bases fitting TRBD2. Germline trimming cut 4 bases from V and 3 bases from J; bases unmatched to any gene: 4. This CDR3 is 15 amino acids long. CDR1 and CDR2 (germline): SGHRS, YFSETQ. The CDR3 nucleotides read TGCGCCAGCAGCCCCGGACTAGCGGGAGTCTACGAGCAGTACTTC. Protein sequence: CASSPGLAGVYEQYF.

CDR3 coding DNA: TGTGCCAGCAGGGTACGACAGGGGAACCCCTACGAGCAGTACTTC. This translates into CASRVRQGNPYEQYF. This sequence joins TRBV2 and TRBJ2-7; 8 bases map to TRBD1. The CDR3 extends over 15 amino acids. The germline V gene encodes CDR1 SNHLY and CDR2 FYNNEI. The V and J ends lost 6 bases and 2 bases, in that order; junction bases with no gene match: 9.

The V gene is TRBV5-1, the J gene TRBJ2-3, with 8 positions matching TRBD2. The CDR3 is 16 amino acids. Germline trimming cut 0 bases from V and 0 bases from J; bases unmatched to any gene: 3. From germline, CDR1 is SGHRS and CDR2 YFSETQ. CDR3 protein: CASSLEGTRSTDTQYF. CDR3 DNA sequence: TGCGCCAGCAGCTTGGAAGGGACTAGGAGCACAGATACGCAGTATTTT.

This chain uses TRBV6-1 with TRBJ1-3; TRBD1 is a possible D gene (5 bases). Between the trimmed V and J ends, which lost 1 base and 3 bases, there was a span of 13 bases. This CDR3 is 16 amino acids long. CDR1 is MNHNS, CDR2 SASEGT, per germline. The CDR3 DNA reads TGTGCCAGCAGTGAAGGGACGCCCGGGGGTGGAAACACCATATATTTT. Protein product: CASSEGTPGGGNTIYF.

Written as DNA, the CDR3 is TGTGCCAGCCGACTAGCGGAGAGCTCCTACGAGCAGTACTTC. As protein: CASRLAESSYEQYF. The chain is built from TRBV19 and TRBJ2-7, with 9 bases identical to TRBD2. The CDR3 has 14 residues. V lost 9 bases, J lost 0 bases, and 6 bases stayed unmatched. Germline CDR1 and CDR2: LNHDA and SQIVND (reference sequence).